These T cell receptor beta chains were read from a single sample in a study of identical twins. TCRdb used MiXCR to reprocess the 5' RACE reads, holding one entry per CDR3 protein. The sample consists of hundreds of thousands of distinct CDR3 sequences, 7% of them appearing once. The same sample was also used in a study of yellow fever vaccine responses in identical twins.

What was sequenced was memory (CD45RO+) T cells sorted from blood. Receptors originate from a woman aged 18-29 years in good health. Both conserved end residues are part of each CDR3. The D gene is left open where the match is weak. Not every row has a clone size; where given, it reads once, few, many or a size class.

CDR3aa: CSARGLTVNTEAFF; CDR3nt: TGCAGTGCTAGGGGACTAACAGTGAACACTGAAGCTTTCTTT; abundance: many; j_gene: TRBJ1-1; d_gene: -; v_gene: TRBV20-1
CDR3aa: CASQQGGDYEQYF; CDR3nt: TGTGCCAGCCAACAGGGGGGGGACTACGAGCAGTACTTC; abundance: few; j_gene: TRBJ2-7; d_gene: -; v_gene: TRBV28
CDR3aa: CASSPQQQPQHF; CDR3nt: TGTGCCAGTAGTCCCCAGCAGCAGCCCCAGCATTTT; abundance: -; j_gene: TRBJ1-5; d_gene: -; v_gene: TRBV19
CDR3aa: CAIRNLGGEQFF; CDR3nt: TGTGCCATCAGGAACTTAGGGGGCGAGCAGTTCTTC; abundance: -; j_gene: TRBJ2-1; d_gene: TRBD1; v_gene: TRBV5-8
CDR3aa: CASSLFGPGASTDTQYF; CDR3nt: TGTGCCAGCAGCTTATTCGGTCCGGGAGCTAGCACAGATACGCAGTATTTT; abundance: -; j_gene: TRBJ2-3; d_gene: -; v_gene: TRBV7-7
CDR3aa: CSVSGGGGYEQYF; CDR3nt: TGCAGCGTAAGCGGGGGTGGCGGCTACGAGCAGTACTTC; abundance: many; j_gene: TRBJ2-7; d_gene: TRBD2; v_gene: TRBV29-1
CDR3aa: CASSNGFRADRKIAFF; CDR3nt: TGTGCCAGCAGCAATGGGTTTCGGGCAGACAGAAAGATCGCTTTCTTT; abundance: many; j_gene: TRBJ1-1; d_gene: -; v_gene: TRBV21-1
CDR3aa: CASSQGWRHTGELFF; CDR3nt: TGTGCCAGCTCACAAGGTTGGAGGCACACCGGGGAGCTGTTTTTT; abundance: -; j_gene: TRBJ2-2; d_gene: -; v_gene: TRBV12-3/TRBV12-4
CDR3aa: CASSAPGQGYEKLFF; CDR3nt: TGTGCCAGCAGTGCACCGGGACAGGGCTATGAAAAACTGTTTTTT; abundance: many; j_gene: TRBJ1-4; d_gene: TRBD1; v_gene: TRBV12-3/TRBV12-4
CDR3aa: CASSGEIRGQPQHF; CDR3nt: TGTGCCAGCAGCGGGGAAATCCGGGGACAGCCCCAGCATTTT; abundance: -; j_gene: TRBJ1-5; d_gene: -; v_gene: TRBV12-3/TRBV12-4
CDR3aa: CASKHRDKRLRTEAFF; CDR3nt: TGTGCCAGCAAACACCGGGACAAACGACTGAGGACTGAAGCTTTCTTT; abundance: many; j_gene: TRBJ1-1; d_gene: -; v_gene: TRBV6-1
CDR3aa: CATNGRDSTDTQYF; CDR3nt: TGTGCCACCAATGGCCGGGACTCCACAGATACGCAGTATTTT; abundance: few; j_gene: TRBJ2-3; d_gene: -; v_gene: TRBV2
CDR3aa: CASSLIGSGGPDTQYF; CDR3nt: TGTGCCAGCAGCCTAATCGGGTCAGGGGGCCCAGATACGCAGTATTTT; abundance: few; j_gene: TRBJ2-3; d_gene: TRBD1; v_gene: TRBV7-9
CDR3aa: CSARGDSSGNTIYF; CDR3nt: TGCAGTGCTAGAGGTGACAGCTCTGGAAACACCATATATTTT; abundance: few; j_gene: TRBJ1-3; d_gene: -; v_gene: TRBV20-1
CDR3aa: CASRLAGGANVLTF; CDR3nt: TGTGCCAGCAGACTAGCGGGGGGGGCCAACGTCCTGACTTTC; abundance: -; j_gene: TRBJ2-6; d_gene: TRBD2; v_gene: TRBV6-1
CDR3aa: CSARVMGRDTDTQYF; CDR3nt: TGCAGTGCTAGAGTTATGGGCCGGGACACAGATACGCAGTATTTT; abundance: few; j_gene: TRBJ2-3; d_gene: -; v_gene: TRBV20-1
CDR3aa: CASSLSTVGTGSYNEQFF; CDR3nt: TGTGCCAGCAGCTTAAGCACCGTCGGGACGGGCTCCTACAATGAGCAGTTCTTC; abundance: few; j_gene: TRBJ2-1; d_gene: -; v_gene: TRBV11-2
CDR3aa: CSARDPASGGADTGELFF; CDR3nt: TGCAGTGCTAGAGATCCGGCTAGCGGGGGGGCCGACACCGGGGAGCTGTTTTTT; abundance: -; j_gene: TRBJ2-2; d_gene: TRBD2; v_gene: TRBV20-1
CDR3aa: CSASAGTSTPLRYEQYF; CDR3nt: TGCAGTGCTAGCGCCGGGACTAGTACCCCCCTTAGGTACGAGCAGTACTTC; abundance: few; j_gene: TRBJ2-7; d_gene: TRBD2; v_gene: TRBV20-1
CDR3aa: CSARDRGRLAGGSPYNEQFF; CDR3nt: TGCAGTGCTAGAGATAGGGGGAGACTAGCGGGAGGCTCCCCTTACAATGAGCAGTTCTTC; abundance: -; j_gene: TRBJ2-1; d_gene: TRBD2; v_gene: TRBV20-1
CDR3aa: CASRRGPNTEAFF; CDR3nt: TGTGCCAGCAGGCGGGGACCGAACACTGAAGCTTTCTTT; abundance: many; j_gene: TRBJ1-1; d_gene: -; v_gene: TRBV6-2/TRBV6-3
CDR3aa: CASSLPGTGASYEQYF; CDR3nt: TGCGCCAGCAGCTTACCCGGGACAGGGGCCTCCTACGAGCAGTACTTC; abundance: few; j_gene: TRBJ2-7; d_gene: TRBD1; v_gene: TRBV5-1
CDR3aa: CASTSGQETQYF; CDR3nt: TGTGCCAGCACTAGCGGCCAAGAGACCCAGTACTTC; abundance: few; j_gene: TRBJ2-5; d_gene: TRBD2; v_gene: TRBV15
CDR3aa: CASSRETHVSYEQYF; CDR3nt: TGCGCCAGCAGTCGTGAAACCCACGTCAGCTACGAGCAGTACTTC; abundance: few; j_gene: TRBJ2-7; d_gene: -; v_gene: TRBV5-1
CDR3aa: CASRTSGSHNEQFF; CDR3nt: TGTGCCAGCAGGACTAGCGGGAGCCACAATGAGCAGTTCTTC; abundance: few; j_gene: TRBJ2-1; d_gene: TRBD2; v_gene: TRBV14
CDR3aa: CASSWSRTGITGELFF; CDR3nt: TGTGCCAGCAGCTGGAGTCGAACAGGGATCACCGGGGAGCTGTTTTTT; abundance: -; j_gene: TRBJ2-2; d_gene: -; v_gene: TRBV7-9
CDR3aa: CASTEVRNYGYTF; CDR3nt: TGTGCCAGCACCGAAGTCCGTAACTATGGCTACACCTTC; abundance: many; j_gene: TRBJ1-2; d_gene: -; v_gene: TRBV12-3/TRBV12-4
CDR3aa: CASSIRGTGVYEQYF; CDR3nt: TGTGCCAGCAGTATCCGGGGAACAGGGGTATACGAGCAGTACTTC; abundance: -; j_gene: TRBJ2-7; d_gene: TRBD1; v_gene: TRBV27
CDR3aa: CAISPSRGEQYF; CDR3nt: TGTGCCATCAGTCCCTCAAGAGGCGAGCAGTACTTC; abundance: few; j_gene: TRBJ2-7; d_gene: -; v_gene: TRBV10-3
CDR3aa: CASSLLDGGNEQFF; CDR3nt: TGTGCCAGCAGCTTACTTGATGGGGGTAATGAGCAGTTCTTC; abundance: -; j_gene: TRBJ2-1; d_gene: -; v_gene: TRBV7-9
CDR3aa: CASSPTIVGELFF; CDR3nt: TGTGCCAGCAGCCCGACGATCGTGGGGGAGCTGTTTTTT; abundance: many; j_gene: TRBJ2-2; d_gene: -; v_gene: TRBV11-2
CDR3aa: CASSQRDRGAEQFF; CDR3nt: TGTGCCAGCAGCCAGCGGGATAGGGGTGCTGAGCAGTTCTTC; abundance: -; j_gene: TRBJ2-1; d_gene: -; v_gene: TRBV14
CDR3aa: CASSVAGGGEQYF; CDR3nt: TGTGCCAGCAGCGTAGCCGGGGGAGGCGAGCAGTACTTC; abundance: many; j_gene: TRBJ2-7; d_gene: -; v_gene: TRBV9
CDR3aa: CASSQGGLEETQYF; CDR3nt: TGTGCCAGCAGCCAAGGGGGACTAGAAGAGACCCAGTACTTC; abundance: many; j_gene: TRBJ2-5; d_gene: TRBD2; v_gene: TRBV14
CDR3aa: CASSFKQLGAPNQPQHF; CDR3nt: TGTGCCAGCAGTTTTAAACAGTTGGGGGCCCCCAATCAGCCCCAGCATTTT; abundance: many; j_gene: TRBJ1-5; d_gene: -; v_gene: TRBV12-3/TRBV12-4